This T cell receptor beta chain was sequenced during a study of shared clonotypes between healthy human individuals. On the study more broadly: Donors were two women and a few men aged 18 to 49. Study-wide results and caveats: An anticipated effect of sequencing depth on clonotype sharing among donors was recognized. As a rule, naive subsets had a larger estimated richness than memory subsets.

Points on this clone: Its cognate antigen is unknown.

From germline, CDR1 is SGHNT and CDR2 YYREEE (reference sequence). The junction had 11 bases not matched to a gene; V was cut back by 4 bases and J by 2 bases. This CDR3 has 16 residues. Clones were sequenced by immunoSEQ multiplex PCR, and TCRdb holds only the in-frame ones, with some missing. Among more than 850,000 clones listed, 75% to 85% were seen once. What was sequenced was memory CD4+ T cells from PBMCs. Subset specified: CD45RA-negative fraction. The chain couples TRBV5-4 to TRBJ2-5, with 7 bases fitting TRBD2. The receptor's source is a man in his late teens or twenties in good health. Some clones in this sample may be carry-over from other donors' samples. This chain's CDR3 is CASSPAVSSGQETQYF. The CDR3 DNA is TGTGCCAGCAGCCCAGCTGTGTCTAGCGGACAAGAGACCCAGTACTTC. The variable domain in full, with the rest retrieved from reference TRBV5-4 and TRBJ2-5, is ETGVTQSPTHLIKTRGQQVTLRCSSQSGHNTVSWYQQALGQGPQFIFQYYREEENGRGNFPPRFSGLQFPNYSSELNVNALELDDSALYLCASSPAVSSGQETQYFGPGTRLLVL.